These 28 T cell receptor beta chains were sequenced from one sample in a study of blood T cell repertoires in COVID-19. TCRdb's copy holds only in-frame clones and misses some; the assay was immunoSEQ multiplex PCR. The sample records 110,000 to 150,000 clones, about four fifths being singletons. Sequencing input: peripheral blood. Receptor source: a human donor in a cohort sampled during active COVID-19.

This chain joins TRBV11-3 and TRBJ2-7; TRBD1 matches 8 bases. Germline V gives CDR1 SGHNT, CDR2 YENEEA. CDR3 size: 14 residues. The J segment lost 3 bases and the V segment lost 1 base, leaving 2 bases of the junction unmatched. CDR3 nucleotides: TGTGCCAGCAGCTTAGCTGGACAGGGCTACGAGCAGTACTTC. Its translation: CASSLAGQGYEQYF. Full variable domain (outside the CDR3, taken from reference TRBV11-3 and TRBJ2-7): EAGVVQSPRYKIIEKKQPVAFWCNPISGHNTLYWYLQNLGQGPELLIRYENEEAVDDSQLPKDRFSAERLKGVDSTLKIQPAELGDSAVYLCASSLAGQGYEQYFGPGTRLTVT.

This sequence joins TRBV21-1 and TRBJ2-5; TRBD2 was called by the table and not checked on the DNA. TRBV21-1 is listed as a pseudogene. The CDR3 has 17 residues. CDR3 amino acids: CASSKSKAGEGQETQYF. In DNA form, the CDR3 reads TGTGCCAGCAGCAAATCGAAAGCGGGAGAAGGTCAAGAGACCCAGTACTTC.

This chain links TRBV18 with TRBJ2-5; D perhaps matches TRBD1 (5 bases). The CDR3 runs 15 residues. Germline lookup yields CDR1 KGHSH and CDR2 LQKENI. Deletions cut 0 bases from V and 5 bases from J, with 13 bases between. Here the CDR3 reads CASSPPGQGGETQYF. The CDR3 DNA reads TGTGCCAGCTCACCACCAGGGCAGGGTGGGGAGACCCAGTACTTC.

The chain has TRBV15 and TRBJ2-7; 9 bases agree with TRBD1. With V trimmed by 0 bases and J by 6 bases, 3 bases remained unmatched. Germline-derived CDR1 and CDR2 are LNHNV and YYDKDF (reference sequence). The CDR3 runs 14 residues. The CDR3 sequence is CATSREQGASEQYF. The CDR3 DNA follows: TGTGCCACCAGCAGAGAACAGGGGGCAAGCGAGCAGTACTTC.

As for this clone: Other DNA sequences from this sample encode an identical CDR3 as well. The V gene is TRBV2, the J gene TRBJ2-5; 7 bases are shared with TRBD1. V dropped 7 bases and J dropped 2; count of bases not matched to a gene: 4. Germline V gives CDR1 SNHLY, CDR2 FYNNEI. This CDR3 region has 13 residues. For the CDR3, the DNA is TGTGCCAGCACCTTGGGACAGCAAGAGACCCAGTACTTC. Translating it yields CASTLGQQETQYF.

For the CDR3, the DNA is TGTGCCAGTAGTGCAACCGGGACTAGCGGGAGGGCTGCCTACGAGCAGTACTTC. Translating gives CASSATGTSGRAAYEQYF. The chain carries TRBV19 and TRBJ2-7; 16 bases fit TRBD2. Trimming cost V 5 bases and J 2 bases; bases outside gene matches: 9. The CDR3 has 18 amino acids. Per the germline V gene, CDR1 is LNHDA and CDR2 is SQIVND (reference sequence).

V is TRBV7-2 and J is TRBJ2-7; D may be TRBD1 (5 bases). Germline assignment: CDR1 SGHTA and CDR2 FQGNSA. Trimming took 3 bases from V and 2 from J, leaving 17 bases between them. The CDR3 consists of 16 residues. CDR3 region: CASSLGRSYKAYEQYF. Written as DNA, the CDR3 is TGTGCCAGCAGCTTGGGGCGTTCTTACAAGGCCTACGAGCAGTACTTC.

The chain uses TRBV6-6 and TRBJ1-4; D may be TRBD1 (5 bases). CDR1 is MNHNY and CDR2 is SVGAGI in the germline V gene (reference sequence). V was clipped by 2 bases and J by 6 bases, with 16 bases between them. This CDR3 contains 16 residues. The CDR3, as DNA: TGTGCCAGCAGTTACAACCCCGACAGCGCCGATGAAAAACTGTTTTTT. Translated: CASSYNPDSADEKLFF.

This sequence joins TRBV27 and TRBJ1-5; TRBD1 might be the D (5 bases). The length of the CDR3 is 15 residues. V was cut by 6 bases and J by 5 bases, with 17 bases left in between. Germline loops: CDR1 MNHEY, CDR2 SMNVEV (reference sequence). The chain's CDR3 is CASSPQGTGDQPQHF. The CDR3 coding sequence is TGTGCCAGCAGCCCTCAGGGCACAGGCGATCAGCCCCAGCATTTT.

This chain links TRBV7-2 with TRBJ1-4, with D uncertain. The CDR3 contains 17 residues. Germline V gene sequence: CDR1 SGHTA, CDR2 FQGNSA. Trimming left V 7 bases short and J 0 bases short, with 18 bases between. The CDR3 reads CASTPFDGLATNEKLFF. The CDR3 region has the DNA TGTGCCAGCACCCCCTTCGACGGGTTAGCAACTAATGAAAAACTGTTTTTT.

The CDR3 region has the DNA TGTGCCAGCAGCGCCCGACAGACCACAGATACGCAGTATTTT. This translates into CASSARQTTDTQYF. V gene TRBV9 combines with J gene TRBJ2-3, with a possible D match to TRBD1 (5 bases). The CDR3 spans 14 residues. The germline V gene has CDR1 SGDLS and CDR2 YYNGEE. The V gene lost 3 bases and the J gene lost 2 bases, with 10 bases spanning the gap.

V and J are TRBV12-3 or TRBV12-4 and TRBJ2-1, with 7 bases lining up with TRBD2. V shed 7 bases and J 4 bases; nucleotides not matched to a gene: 4. The CDR3 is made up of 13 amino acids. This chain's CDR3 is CASTPGGYNEQFF. In DNA form, the CDR3 reads TGTGCCAGCACCCCGGGGGGTTACAATGAGCAGTTCTTC.

The gene calls are TRBV5-1 and TRBJ1-3, with D maybe TRBD1 (5 bases). Looked up from germline, CDR1 is SGHRS and CDR2 is YFSETQ. V was shortened by 5 bases and J by 0 bases, with 15 bases between the two germline ends. The length of the CDR3 is 16 residues. Here the CDR3 reads CASRAPGTNSGNTIYF. The CDR3 DNA reads TGCGCCAGCAGGGCTCCCGGGACTAACTCTGGAAACACCATATATTTT. The full variable domain, rest sourced from reference TRBV5-1 and TRBJ1-3, is KAGVTQTPRYLIKTRGQQVTLSCSPISGHRSVSWYQQTPGQGLQFLFEYFSETQRNKGNFPGRFSGRQFSNSRSEMNVSTLELGDSALYLCASRAPGTNSGNTIYFGEGSWLTVV.

The gene calls are TRBV9 and TRBJ2-1; TRBD2 matches 14 bases. The CDR3 consists of 13 residues. The ends lost 7 bases at V and 6 bases at J; junction bases unmatched: 0. Germline V gene sequence: CDR1 SGDLS, CDR2 YYNGEE. The CDR3 DNA follows: TGTGCCAGCGGGACTAGCGGGAGCAATGAGCAGTTCTTC. It codes for CASGTSGSNEQFF.

The chain joins TRBV9 to TRBJ1-1; D uncertain. The germline gives CDR1 SGDLS, CDR2 YYNGEE. This CDR3 is 12 amino acids long. V gave up 6 bases and J gave up 2 bases, with 8 bases separating them. The chain's CDR3 is CASTGSNTEAFF. The CDR3 region has the DNA TGTGCCAGCACAGGCTCTAACACTGAAGCTTTCTTT.

This sequence joins TRBV29-1 and TRBJ2-7; 12 bases are a match to TRBD2. This CDR3 spans 16 amino acids. V gave up 4 bases and J gave up 7 bases; unmatched junction bases: 14. CDR1 and CDR2 (germline): SQVTM, ANQGSEA. Here the CDR3 reads CSVVGLAGHLFDEQYF. In nucleotides, the CDR3 is TGCAGCGTTGTGGGACTAGCGGGCCACCTCTTCGATGAGCAGTACTTC.

The chain uses TRBV2 and TRBJ1-2, with D possibly matching TRBD1 (5 bases). Trimming removed 1 base from V and 4 bases from J, with 16 bases in between. The CDR3 has 16 amino acids. CDR1 is SNHLY and CDR2 is FYNNEI in the germline V gene. The CDR3 sequence: CASSEGGFLSSYGYTF. CDR3 sequence (DNA): TGTGCCAGCAGTGAAGGGGGCTTCCTGAGCTCCTATGGCTACACCTTC.

The gene calls are TRBV10-2 and TRBJ2-2; the match to TRBD2 covers 8 bases. V lost 6 bases, J lost 0 bases, and 3 bases stayed unmatched. Germline CDR1 WSHSY, CDR2 SAAADI. The CDR3 runs to 15 residues. This chain's CDR3 is CASRVAGSNTGELFF. The CDR3 bases are TGCGCCAGCAGGGTAGCGGGATCGAACACCGGGGAGCTGTTTTTT.

There are many counts of this clone. The same CDR3 can be traced to other DNA sequences in this sample. The chain employs TRBV5-6 and TRBJ2-7, with 15 bases lining up with TRBD2. Germline CDR1 and CDR2: SGHDT and YYEEEE. J was trimmed by 3 bases and V by 4 bases; bases with no gene match: 2. This CDR3 has 15 amino acids. CDR3 region: CASSGGLAGGYEQYF. The CDR3 DNA sequence: TGTGCCAGCAGCGGGGGACTAGCGGGAGGCTACGAGCAGTACTTC.

The J gene is TRBJ1-1, the V gene TRBV28; 7 nucleotides agree with TRBD1. V dropped 4 bases and J dropped 5; count of bases not matched to a gene: 16. This CDR3 has 17 residues. CDR1 is MDHEN and CDR2 is SYDVKM in the germline V gene. This CDR3 reads CASSSPPLGQVETEAFF. The CDR3 bases are TGTGCCAGCAGTTCCCCGCCTCTCGGACAGGTTGAAACTGAAGCTTTCTTT. Together with reference TRBV28 and TRBJ1-1, the CDR3 gives the full variable domain: DVKVTQSSRYLVKRTGEKVFLECVQDMDHENMFWYRQDPGLGLRLIYFSYDVKMKEKGDIPEGYSVSREKKERFSLILESASTNQTSMYLCASSSPPLGQVETEAFFGQGTRLTVV.

The chain couples TRBV7-2 to TRBJ2-7; 8 bases fit TRBD2. The CDR3 contains 14 residues. V trimming: 1 base; J trimming: 5 bases; junction bases outside the gene matches: 4. Germline CDR1 is SGHTA and CDR2 is FQGNSA. The CDR3 region is CASSLVGTRDEQYF. CDR3 coding DNA: TGTGCCAGCAGCTTAGTCGGGACTAGGGACGAGCAGTACTTC.

V and J are TRBV27 and TRBJ2-3, with 8 bases that match TRBD1. This CDR3 is 14 amino acids long. The germline V gene has CDR1 MNHEY and CDR2 SMNVEV (reference sequence). V lost 4 bases to trimming and J lost 3 bases; unmatched junction nucleotides: 3. CDR3 sequence (DNA): TGTGCCAGCAGTTCGCACAGGGGGACAGATACGCAGTATTTT. It translates to CASSSHRGTDTQYF.

About this clone: The sample contains more than one DNA sequence encoding this CDR3. J is TRBJ2-1 and V is TRBV5-1, with 10 bases aligning to TRBD2. CDR3 size: 14 residues. V was pared by 0 bases and J by 7 bases, with 1 base of the junction left unmatched. The germline V gene encodes CDR1 SGHRS and CDR2 YFSETQ. The CDR3 spells CASSLASGSNEQFF. CDR3 nucleotide sequence: TGCGCCAGCAGCTTGGCTAGCGGGAGTAATGAGCAGTTCTTC. Filled out from reference TRBV5-1 and TRBJ2-1, the complete variable domain reads KAGVTQTPRYLIKTRGQQVTLSCSPISGHRSVSWYQQTPGQGLQFLFEYFSETQRNKGNFPGRFSGRQFSNSRSEMNVSTLELGDSALYLCASSLASGSNEQFFGPGTRLTVL.

The genes are TRBV6-5 and TRBJ2-7, with TRBD2 matching 10 bases. Trimming at V came to 8 bases and at J to 4 bases, leaving 8 bases not matched to a gene. This CDR3 spans 14 amino acids. Looked up from germline, CDR1 is MNHEY and CDR2 is SVGAGI. The CDR3 loop is CASVQLAGIYEQYF. The CDR3, as DNA: TGTGCCAGCGTTCAACTAGCGGGAATTTACGAGCAGTACTTC.

J is TRBJ2-3 and V is TRBV2; 11 bases fit TRBD1. The CDR3 extends over 15 amino acids. The germline CDR1 and CDR2 sequences are SNHLY and FYNNEI. V shed 1 base and J 4 bases; nucleotides not matched to a gene: 1. As DNA, the CDR3 is TGTGCCAGCAGTGAAGAGGGACAGGGGGCAGATACGCAGTATTTT. Protein product: CASSEEGQGADTQYF.

The chain combines TRBV24-1 with TRBJ2-7, with 14 bases fitting TRBD2. Trimming cost V 4 bases and J 3 bases; bases outside gene matches: 4. The CDR3 runs to 16 residues. The germline gives CDR1 KGHDR, CDR2 SFDVKD. CDR3 in DNA: TGTGCCACCAGTGACCCGACTAGCGGGAGGGACTACGAGCAGTACTTC. This sequence encodes CATSDPTSGRDYEQYF.

The chain combines TRBV21-1 with TRBJ2-7; the D call in the table, TRBD1, was not verified against the DNA. TRBV21-1 is given as a pseudogene. This CDR3 has 16 amino acids. The CDR3 sequence is CASSLRQATGSYEQYF. The CDR3 nucleotides read TGTGCCAGCAGCCTTAGACAGGCCACGGGCTCCTACGAGCAGTACTTC.

V is TRBV21-1 and J is TRBJ2-1; TRBD2, the table's D call, lacks a check against the DNA. TRBV21-1 is a known pseudogene. This CDR3 is 19 amino acids long. The CDR3 region is CASSNRTSGRGVLYNEQFF. In DNA, the CDR3 is TGTGCCAGCAGCAACCGGACTAGCGGGAGAGGGGTTCTTTACAATGAGCAGTTCTTC.